This passage covers 29 T cell receptor beta chains from one sample sequenced in a study of beta chain features in type 1 diabetes. Sequenced material consisted of expressed TCRB transcripts (all of the isolated RNA was reverse transcribed). Profiling relied on immunoSEQ multiplex PCR, and the TCRdb table lists in-frame clones only, not all of them. The sample records hundreds of thousands of clones, about 14% being singletons. Their antigens remain unidentified. Study outcomes and limitations: Among all four CD4+ subsets, Type 1 diabetes patients had TCRB CDR3s that were moderately but significantly shorter.

The source material was naive CD4+ T cells from blood. All receptors derive from a man aged 18 to 30 with type 1 diabetes.

This clone was counted only a few times. This chain joins TRBV18 and TRBJ1-2; 10 positions agree with TRBD1. The CDR3 spans 15 residues. V lost 3 bases, J lost 8 bases, and 9 bases stayed unmatched. CDR1 and CDR2 (germline): KGHSH, LQKENI. CDR3 DNA: TGTGCCAGCTCACCTCCCGGGACAGGGGTCATGGGCTACACCTTC. It codes for CASSPPGTGVMGYTF.

The V gene is TRBV6-5, the J gene TRBJ1-4; no reliable D call. Between the trimmed V and J ends, which lost 8 bases and 7 bases, there was a span of 14 bases. This CDR3 spans 13 amino acids. Germline V gives CDR1 MNHEY, CDR2 SVGAGI. CDR3 amino acids: CASSLQAGEKLFF. The CDR3, as DNA: TGTGCCAGCTCCCTTCAGGCAGGTGAAAAACTGTTTTTT.

This clone occurred a few times. This sample also contains other DNA sequences that code for the same CDR3. V is TRBV18 and J is TRBJ2-3; D is ambiguous. The CDR3 is 13 residues long. CDR1 KGHSH and CDR2 LQKENI come from the germline V gene. V gave up 0 bases and J gave up 4 bases, with 5 bases separating them. CDR3 DNA sequence: TGTGCCAGCTCACCACCGGGTCCAGATACGCAGTATTTT. It encodes CASSPPGPDTQYF.

In this sample, this clone turned up a few times. The chain uses TRBV6-5 and TRBJ1-4; D gene uncertain. The CDR3 loop spans 13 amino acids. Germline V CDR1 and CDR2: MNHEY, SVGAGI. The V gene lost 0 bases and the J gene lost 10 bases, with 9 bases spanning the gap. The CDR3 DNA is TGTGCCAGCAGTTACTCGAGCCTTGTAAAACTGTTTTTT. This codes for CASSYSSLVKLFF.

This clone was seen a handful of times. For the CDR3, the DNA is TGCAGCGGAAATCAGCCCCAGCATTTT. Amino acids: CSGNQPQHF. This chain uses TRBV29-1 with TRBJ1-5; D is undetermined. CDR3 length: 9 residues. V was shortened by 7 bases and J by 4 bases, with 2 bases between the two germline ends. Germline loops: CDR1 SQVTM, CDR2 ANQGSEA.

The chain is built from TRBV6-6 and TRBJ1-1, with a weak D call TRBD1 (5 bases). The CDR3 is 15 residues long. The germline gives CDR1 MNHNY, CDR2 SVGAGI (reference sequence). V was cut by 2 bases and J by 0 bases, with 10 bases left in between. The CDR3 DNA is TGTGCCAGCAGTTACCCCAGGGACTTGAACACTGAAGCTTTCTTT. This sequence encodes CASSYPRDLNTEAFF.

This clone appeared a few times. The gene calls are TRBV6-5 and TRBJ2-4; D is unclear. Trimming took off 0 bases at V and 1 base at J, with 4 bases between the two ends. Germline CDR1 and CDR2: MNHEY and SVGAGI. This CDR3 comprises 14 residues. CDR3 amino acids: CASSYSSAKNIQYF. For the CDR3, the DNA is TGTGCCAGCAGTTACTCGTCGGCCAAAAACATTCAGTACTTC.

The chain carries TRBV18 and TRBJ1-4; possibly TRBD1 for D (5 bases). CDR1 KGHSH and CDR2 LQKENI come from the germline V gene. The CDR3 contains 15 residues. The ends were cut back, 3 bases at V and 7 bases at J, with 15 bases in the middle. The CDR3 DNA reads as TGTGCCAGCTCACCCCGGGACGGGCCTGGTGAAAAACTGTTTTTT. Protein sequence: CASSPRDGPGEKLFF.

This clone has just a few counts. The chain has TRBV10-3 and TRBJ2-2, with a weak D call TRBD1 (6 bases). Trimming took off 7 bases at V and 4 bases at J, with 10 bases between the two ends. The CDR3 sequence is 13 residues long. CDR1 ENHRY and CDR2 SYGVKD come from the germline V gene. This CDR3 is CAITGVATGELFF. The CDR3 DNA is TGTGCCATCACAGGGGTGGCCACCGGGGAGCTGTTTTTT.

This clone was counted a few times. The chain couples TRBV2 to TRBJ2-3; 10 positions match TRBD2. The V segment lost 2 bases and the J segment 5 bases; nucleotides outside the gene matches: 4. The CDR3 sequence is 15 residues long. Germline V gives CDR1 SNHLY, CDR2 FYNNEI. The CDR3 nucleotides read TGTGCCAGCAGTGAACTAGCGGGAGCTATAGATACGCAGTATTTT. Translation: CASSELAGAIDTQYF.

This clone showed up just a few times. The V gene is TRBV7-9, the J gene TRBJ1-4; maybe TRBD1 (5 bases). The CDR3 is 14 residues long. The ends were cut back, 7 bases at V and 6 bases at J, with 15 bases in the middle. Germline V gene sequence: CDR1 SEHNR, CDR2 FQNEAQ (reference sequence). DNA of the CDR3: TGTGCCAGCACCCCGGGCCGGGGGGATGAAAAACTGTTTTTT. It translates to CASTPGRGDEKLFF.

This clone has more than one count but fewer than ten. The genes are TRBV28 and TRBJ2-7, with unresolved D. This CDR3 is built from 14 residues. The V and J ends lost 3 bases and 0 bases respectively, with 9 bases between them. Germline V gene data show CDR1 as MDHEN and CDR2 as SYDVKM. The CDR3, as DNA: TGTGCCAGCAGTTTGTCCGTGAGCTCCTACGAGCAGTACTTC. It codes for CASSLSVSSYEQYF.

This clone was picked up a small number of times. The rearrangement links TRBV5-1 to TRBJ2-7; D unresolved. V lost 4 bases, J lost 2 bases, and 7 bases lay in between. Germline assignment: CDR1 SGHRS and CDR2 YFSETQ. This CDR3 is built from 12 residues. The CDR3 nucleotides are TGCGCCAGCAGCCCGGACCCCTACGAGCAGTACTTC. Translated, it gives CASSPDPYEQYF.

This clone came up a few times. This sequence joins TRBV28 and TRBJ1-5, with TRBD1 as a possible D gene (6 bases). The V end was cut by 5 bases, the J end by 5 bases, with 13 bases between. Germline CDR1 MDHEN, CDR2 SYDVKM. The CDR3 spans 14 residues. The chain's CDR3 is CASSTAQGYQPQHF. The CDR3 nucleotides read TGTGCCAGCAGTACAGCCCAGGGGTATCAGCCCCAGCATTTT.

The table lists this clone with a few counts. The chain links TRBV4-3 to TRBJ2-2; D is possibly TRBD1 or TRBD2 (5 bases each). The V gene lost 0 bases and the J gene lost 6 bases, with 8 bases spanning the gap. The CDR3 covers 14 residues. Germline V gene sequence: CDR1 LGHNA, CDR2 YSLEER. CDR3 sequence reads: CASSQELGPGELFF. CDR3 DNA sequence: TGCGCCAGCAGCCAAGAATTGGGACCCGGGGAGCTGTTTTTT.

This clone was observed a handful of times. The CDR3 loop is CASSLDLRGPNTGELFF. CDR3 in DNA: TGTGCCAGCAGCTTAGATCTTAGGGGGCCGAACACCGGGGAGCTGTTTTTT. The chain uses TRBV7-6 and TRBJ2-2; TRBD1 matches 7 bases. The V segment lost 1 base and the J segment 0 bases; nucleotides outside the gene matches: 5. The germline gives CDR1 SGHVS, CDR2 FNYEAQ. The CDR3 runs 17 residues.

This chain joins TRBV5-1 and TRBJ2-1; no clear D gene. CDR1 is SGHRS, CDR2 YFSETQ, per germline. The CDR3 consists of 16 residues. Trimming removed 0 bases at V and 5 bases at J, with 15 bases between. The CDR3 coding sequence is TGCGCCAGCAGCTTGGCACCTTCAAACCTCAACAATGAGCAGTTCTTC. Translating it yields CASSLAPSNLNNEQFF.

The chain carries TRBV14 and TRBJ2-7, with TRBD1 matching 8 bases. In germline, CDR1 is SGHDN, CDR2 FVKESK. V shed 4 bases and J 5 bases; nucleotides not matched to a gene: 7. This CDR3 has 14 residues. DNA for the CDR3: TGTGCCAGCAGCCTCCGGACAGGGTGGAACGAGCAGTACTTC. This sequence encodes CASSLRTGWNEQYF.

The V call is TRBV14, the J call TRBJ2-5; tentative D call: TRBD2 (5 bases). This CDR3 is 19 amino acids long. Between the trimmed V and J ends, which lost 1 base and 2 bases, there was a span of 23 bases. CDR1 is SGHDN, CDR2 FVKESK, per germline. This CDR3 is CASSQVVSSSSTRQETQYF. The CDR3 DNA reads TGTGCCAGCAGCCAAGTGGTTTCTAGCTCCTCGACGAGGCAAGAGACCCAGTACTTC. Full variable domain (outside the CDR3, taken from reference TRBV14 and TRBJ2-5): EAGVTQFPSHSVIEKGQTVTLRCDPISGHDNLYWYRRVMGKEIKFLLHFVKESKQDESGMPNNRFLAERTGGTYSTLKVQPAELEDSGVYFCASSQVVSSSSTRQETQYFGPGTRLLVL.

The chain links TRBV11-2 to TRBJ2-3, with D tentatively TRBD1 (6 bases). Germline V gene lookup returns CDR1 SGHAT and CDR2 FQNNGV. Trimming stripped 6 bases from V and 1 base from J, with 11 bases between. The CDR3 spans 14 residues. The CDR3 protein is CASREGVGTDTQYF. Written as DNA, the CDR3 is TGTGCCAGCAGAGAGGGGGTTGGCACAGATACGCAGTATTTT.

This clone was seen a few times. V is TRBV6-6 and J is TRBJ2-3; no clear D gene. The CDR3 covers 14 residues. V was shortened by 5 bases and J by 0 bases, with 9 bases between the two germline ends. CDR1 MNHNY and CDR2 SVGAGI come from the germline V gene (reference sequence). As DNA, the CDR3 is TGTGCCAGCAGTCTCGGTAGTAGCACAGATACGCAGTATTTT. Encoded protein: CASSLGSSTDTQYF.

With regard to this clone: This same CDR3 is encoded by further DNA sequences in the sample. This chain connects TRBV5-1 to TRBJ1-1; 9 positions match TRBD1. This CDR3 has 14 residues. V lost 2 bases and J lost 1; bases outside the gene matches: 0. Per germline, CDR1 SGHRS and CDR2 YFSETQ. CDR3 nucleotide sequence: TGCGCCAGCAGCTTACAGGGGGCGAACACTGAAGCTTTCTTT. It translates to CASSLQGANTEAFF.

The rearrangement uses TRBV27 and TRBJ2-3; tentative D call: TRBD1 (6 bases). The CDR3 sequence is 13 residues long. V shed 2 bases and J shed 5 bases, with 8 bases lying between them. CDR1 is MNHEY and CDR2 is SMNVEV in the germline V gene (reference sequence). CDR3 sequence: CASSLTRGDTQYF. CDR3 DNA: TGTGCCAGCAGTTTAACCAGGGGAGATACGCAGTATTTT.

The V call is TRBV4-2, the J call TRBJ2-1; maybe TRBD1 (6 bases). There are 14 residues in the CDR3. Germline loops: CDR1 LGHNA, CDR2 YNFKEQ. V lost 1 base to trimming and J lost 7 bases, with 11 bases between them. The DNA of the CDR3 is TGTGCCAGCAGCCAAGCAGGTCAGGGGAATGAGCAGTTCTTC. It yields the protein CASSQAGQGNEQFF.

J is TRBJ2-2 and V is TRBV30; D not certain. The CDR3 is 17 residues long. Germline V gives CDR1 GTSNPN, CDR2 SVGIG (reference sequence). V lost 8 bases, J lost 1 base, and 23 bases lay in between. The DNA for the CDR3 is TGTGCCGGTTTGCCAGGCGTACCATTCCAGAACACCGGGGAGCTGTTTTTT. This codes for CAGLPGVPFQNTGELFF.

This clone has only a few counts. In DNA, the CDR3 is TGCGCCAGCAGCACAACAGGGAAAGAGACCCAGTACTTC. Protein sequence: CASSTTGKETQYF. The chain is built from TRBV5-1 and TRBJ2-5, with D perhaps TRBD1 (6 bases). Germline-derived CDR1 and CDR2 are SGHRS and YFSETQ. The CDR3 extends over 13 amino acids. Trimming shortened V by 4 bases and J by 3 bases, and 10 bases separated the two germline ends. The full variable domain, completed using reference TRBV5-1 and TRBJ2-5, is KAGVTQTPRYLIKTRGQQVTLSCSPISGHRSVSWYQQTPGQGLQFLFEYFSETQRNKGNFPGRFSGRQFSNSRSEMNVSTLELGDSALYLCASSTTGKETQYFGPGTRLLVL.

This clone was seen a handful of times. The chain carries TRBV4-1 and TRBJ2-1, with D tentatively TRBD1 or TRBD2 (6 bases each). The CDR3 has 17 amino acids. In germline, CDR1 is MGHRA, CDR2 YSYEKL. V dropped 3 bases and J dropped 1 base, with 16 bases sitting between them. The CDR3 protein is CASSHPNRGRSYNEQFF. Here the CDR3 DNA reads TGCGCCAGCAGCCATCCCAATAGGGGGAGGTCCTACAATGAGCAGTTCTTC.

This clone has a handful of counts. CDR3 sequence reads: CAWSVGQPKLFF. CDR3 bases: TGTGCCTGGAGTGTAGGGCAACCCAAGCTGTTTTTT. The chain recombines TRBV30 with TRBJ2-2; D remains unclear. Germline-derived CDR1 and CDR2 are GTSNPN and SVGIG (reference sequence). Trimming left V 0 bases short and J 12 bases short, with 11 bases between. The CDR3 runs to 12 residues.

This clone was counted between two and nine times. The chain joins TRBV13 to TRBJ2-1; no clear D. Germline V lookup: CDR1 PRHDT, CDR2 FYEKMQ (reference sequence). The V end lost 5 bases, the J end lost 4 bases, and 15 bases lay between the germline ends. The CDR3 totals 15 residues. This CDR3 is CASSRRGQDYNEQFF. Written as DNA, the CDR3 is TGTGCCAGCAGCCGAAGAGGTCAGGATTACAATGAGCAGTTCTTC.